This TCR beta chain stems from a study of T cells in Graves' hyperthyroidism and ophthalmopathy. Turning to the study itself: Peripheral blood sampling occurred at initial diagnosis, before any treatment.

Points from the study as a whole: It was a median approximately 6.9 months before onset that the model predicted ophthalmopathy.

V lost 7 bases and J 1 base, leaving 13 bases between the germline ends. This CDR3 has 14 amino acids. Germline loops: CDR1 MNHNS, CDR2 SASEGT. There are a few counts of this clonotype. What it binds is unknown. Regions amplified from RNA transcripts were the TCR beta CDR3 regions. The HTBI set primed first-round TCR CDR3 RT-PCR. TCRdb recomputed calls from the multiplex PCR reads with MiXCR, one row per CDR3 protein. The sample contains roughly 510,000 distinct CDR3 sequences, less than 25% of which appear only once. The rearrangement joins TRBV6-1 to TRBJ2-5; TRBD2 is a possible D gene (7 bases). The sequence was obtained from a man younger than 35 with Graves' hyperthyroidism. Sequenced input: blood. The CDR3 loop reads CASIWGGTQETQYF. The CDR3 DNA is TGTGCCAGCATCTGGGGGGGCACCCAAGAGACCCAGTACTTC.